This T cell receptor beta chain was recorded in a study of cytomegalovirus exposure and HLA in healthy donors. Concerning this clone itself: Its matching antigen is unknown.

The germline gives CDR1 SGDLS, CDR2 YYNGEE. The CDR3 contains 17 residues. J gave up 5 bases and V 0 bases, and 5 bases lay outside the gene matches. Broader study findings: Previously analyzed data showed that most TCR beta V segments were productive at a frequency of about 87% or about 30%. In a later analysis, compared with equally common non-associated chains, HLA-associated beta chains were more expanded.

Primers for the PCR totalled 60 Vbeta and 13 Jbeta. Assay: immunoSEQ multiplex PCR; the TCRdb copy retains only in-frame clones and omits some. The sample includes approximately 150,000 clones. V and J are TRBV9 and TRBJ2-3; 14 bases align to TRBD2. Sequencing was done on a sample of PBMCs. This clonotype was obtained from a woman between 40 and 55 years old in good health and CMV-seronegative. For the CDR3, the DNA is TGTGCCAGCAGCGTAGGAGGGGGACTAGCGGGGGTAGATACGCAGTATTTT. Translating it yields CASSVGGGLAGVDTQYF.